This TCR beta chain derives from a study of OX40 agonist ivuxolimab in advanced cancers. Overall study: Participants averaged approximately 65 years of age (range about 23 to 80) and were approximately 81% male.

This clone was observed a few times. Antigen specificity is unknown. Study conclusions and caveats: CD4+ and CD8+ blood T cells expanded clonally by week 6 at 0.1 to 3.0 mg/kg. It was also the case that some nonresponders had low normalized T-cell clonal expansion.

The table came from immunoSEQ multiplex PCR; TCRdb's copy has only in-frame clones and leaves some out. The table lists tens of thousands of clones, more than 70% of them singletons, with approximately 0.3% in the top ten. The CDR3 loop spans 13 amino acids. V was pared by 1 base and J by 2 bases, with 8 bases between. Germline assignment: CDR1 GTSNPN and CDR2 SVGIG (reference sequence). The TCR comes from an adult with an advanced solid tumor such as melanoma, head and neck, liver or kidney cancer. Sample: CD4+ or CD8+ T cells sorted from blood, taken in a trial of the OX40 agonist ivuxolimab. The gene calls are TRBV30 and TRBJ1-1; D is unresolved. The CDR3, as DNA: TGTGCCTGGAGTGCGTTGGGTAACACTGAAGCTTTCTTT. Protein: CAWSALGNTEAFF. Filled out from reference TRBV30 and TRBJ1-1, the complete variable domain reads SQTIHQWPATLVQPVGSPLSLECTVEGTSNPNLYWYRQAAGRGLQLLFYSVGIGQISSEVPQNLSASRPQDRQFILSSKKLLLSDSGFYLCAWSALGNTEAFFGQGTRLTVV.